The 30 T cell receptor beta chains below come from one sample, sequenced in a study of regulatory T cells in long-lasting Graves disease. This sample's time point: newly diagnosed GD, antithyroid drugs for less than 3 months. RNA from PBMCs was the source of the TCR library. Building the TCR beta libraries relied on iRepertoire HTBI primers, and CDR3 regions underwent Arm-PCR. TCRdb reprocessed the multiplex PCR reads via MiXCR and lists one record per CDR3 protein. The data show about 540,000 distinct CDR3 sequences, roughly 13% seen once. These data also featured in a second study, about T cells in Graves' hyperthyroidism and ophthalmopathy.

The specimen comprised peripheral blood mononuclear cells (PBMCs), sampled at new diagnosis, from a patient treated with antithyroid drugs. The receptors shown here come from a man aged 30 to 45 with Graves disease.

This clonotype was seen only a few times. This chain connects TRBV3-1 to TRBJ2-5; D not resolved. Deletions cut 1 base from V and 0 bases from J, with 15 bases between. The CDR3 totals 17 residues. Germline V lookup: CDR1 LGHDT, CDR2 YNNKEL (reference sequence). CDR3 DNA: TGTGCCAGCAGCCAAGGGCGTAACACAGCGTACCAAGAGACCCAGTACTTC. Protein sequence: CASSQGRNTAYQETQYF.

This clonotype was detected ten times or more. The chain employs TRBV10-3 and TRBJ2-1; either TRBD1 or TRBD2 may supply D (5 bases each). The CDR3 extends over 17 amino acids. With 7 bases removed from V and 0 bases from J, the gap between germline ends came to 19 bases. CDR1 and CDR2 from the germline V gene are ENHRY and SYGVKD. The CDR3 here is CAIMGESEGRSYNEQFF. DNA for the CDR3: TGTGCCATCATGGGGGAGAGCGAAGGTCGCTCCTACAATGAGCAGTTCTTC.

This clonotype occurred many times. This chain connects TRBV4-1 to TRBJ2-1, with TRBD1 matching over 7 bases. The CDR3 totals 15 residues. Germline lookup yields CDR1 MGHRA and CDR2 YSYEKL. J gave up 4 bases and V 2 bases, and 5 bases lay outside the gene matches. The CDR3 nucleotides read TGCGCCAGCAGCCAAAACCCGGGACAGTACAATGAGCAGTTCTTC. Protein product: CASSQNPGQYNEQFF.

This clonotype was recorded at least ten times. J is TRBJ2-7 and V is TRBV6-1; the D call may be TRBD1 or TRBD2 (5 bases each). V was cut by 6 bases and J by 2 bases, with 14 bases left in between. CDR3 length: 14 amino acids. Germline V lookup: CDR1 MNHNS, CDR2 SASEGT. The DNA for the CDR3 is TGTGCCAGCAGGCCCGGGACGGTTCCCTACGAGCAGTACTTC. Protein product: CASRPGTVPYEQYF.

This clonotype was observed many times. The genes are TRBV5-1 and TRBJ1-2; a possible D gene is TRBD1 (5 bases). The germline V gene has CDR1 SGHRS and CDR2 YFSETQ. CDR3 length: 13 residues. The germline V and J ends were trimmed by 8 bases and 2 bases, with 13 bases remaining between them. The DNA of the CDR3 is TGCGCCAGTGCGGGACCACCGAACTATGGCTACACCTTC. As protein: CASAGPPNYGYTF.

This chain links TRBV4-1 with TRBJ2-4, with D tentatively TRBD1 (5 bases). Germline CDR1 reads MGHRA; CDR2 reads YSYEKL. V gave up 1 base and J gave up 2 bases, with 15 bases separating them. The CDR3 is 17 residues long. The CDR3 is CASSQGSQGGPKNIQYF. The DNA of the CDR3 is TGCGCCAGCAGCCAAGGCTCCCAGGGCGGACCCAAAAACATTCAGTACTTC.

This clonotype was picked up many times. In nucleotides, the CDR3 is TGCAGCGTTGAAGCTAGCAGACAAGAGACCCAGTACTTC. This codes for CSVEASRQETQYF. V and J are TRBV29-1 and TRBJ2-5, with TRBD2 as a possible D gene (5 bases). The V and J ends lost 1 base and 2 bases respectively, with 8 bases between them. Germline values: CDR1 SQVTM, CDR2 ANQGSEA. This CDR3 has 13 residues.

The table lists this clonotype with many counts. V usage is TRBV11-2 and J usage is TRBJ1-4, with unresolved D. V was pared by 1 base and J by 9 bases, with 9 bases between. The CDR3 totals 13 residues. Germline V lookup: CDR1 SGHAT, CDR2 FQNNGV. CDR3 nucleotides: TGTGCCAGCAGCTTAGCCCCTGGGCAAAAACTGTTTTTT. Translation: CASSLAPGQKLFF.

The rearrangement links TRBV29-1 to TRBJ2-2, with TRBD1 matching over 11 bases. CDR1 and CDR2 from the germline V gene are SQVTM and ANQGSEA. The CDR3 spans 14 residues. V was pared by 7 bases and J by 3 bases, with 4 bases of the junction left unmatched. The CDR3 coding sequence is TGCAGCGGAGGACAGGGGGCAGACACCGGGGAGCTGTTTTTT. Translating it yields CSGGQGADTGELFF.

This clonotype appeared a few times. V gene TRBV19 combines with J gene TRBJ2-1, with D tentatively TRBD2 (6 bases). The CDR3 runs 17 residues. Germline CDR1 and CDR2: LNHDA and SQIVND (reference sequence). Trimming removed 5 bases at V and 0 bases at J, with 17 bases between. CDR3 coding DNA: TGTGCCAGTAGTCCCCTATCAGGAGGGCCCTCCTACAATGAGCAGTTCTTC. It yields the protein CASSPLSGGPSYNEQFF.

This clonotype was seen many times. J is TRBJ2-5 and V is TRBV27; D might be TRBD2 (6 bases). This CDR3 comprises 15 residues. Trimming left V 3 bases short and J 1 base short, with 12 bases between. CDR1 is MNHEY, CDR2 SMNVEV, per germline (reference sequence). CDR3 in DNA: TGTGCCAGCAGTTTGCGGGGCCTAGCCCAAGAGACCCAGTACTTC. Its protein product is CASSLRGLAQETQYF.

This clonotype was counted at least ten times. This sequence joins TRBV7-3 and TRBJ2-1; perhaps TRBD2 as D (5 bases). Trimming took off 1 base at V and 9 bases at J, with 10 bases between the two ends. Per the germline V gene, CDR1 is SGHTA and CDR2 is FQGTGA. The CDR3 is made up of 13 amino acids. This CDR3 reads CASSLNNGGEQFF. CDR3 DNA: TGTGCCAGCAGCTTAAACAACGGAGGTGAGCAGTTCTTC. The whole variable domain, filled in from reference TRBV7-3 and TRBJ2-1, reads GAGVSQTPSNKVTEKGKYVELRCDPISGHTALYWYRQSLGQGPEFLIYFQGTGAADDSGLPNDRFFAVRPEGSVSTLKIQRTERGDSAVYLCASSLNNGGEQFFGPGTRLTVL.

This clonotype was observed at least ten times. The chain couples TRBV5-1 to TRBJ2-7; D possibly matches TRBD1 or TRBD2 (5 bases each). CDR1 and CDR2 (germline): SGHRS, YFSETQ. The CDR3 runs to 18 residues. The V end was cut by 0 bases, the J end by 0 bases, with 19 bases between. This CDR3 is CASSLGGTLDVSSYEQYF. The CDR3 DNA reads TGCGCCAGCAGCTTGGGGGGGACCCTAGACGTTAGCTCCTACGAGCAGTACTTC.

This clonotype appeared many times. This sequence joins TRBV5-1 and TRBJ2-1; 7 bases fit TRBD1. Germline V lookup: CDR1 SGHRS, CDR2 YFSETQ. V dropped 4 bases and J dropped 7; count of bases not matched to a gene: 14. The length of the CDR3 is 16 residues. The CDR3 is CASSARTGGGKNEQFF. The CDR3 nucleotides are TGCGCCAGCAGCGCCCGGACAGGTGGCGGTAAGAATGAGCAGTTCTTC.

The chain is built from TRBV12-3 or TRBV12-4 and TRBJ2-3; either TRBD1 or TRBD2 may fit D (5 bases each). This CDR3 contains 15 residues. Trimming left V 6 bases short and J 2 bases short, with 15 bases between. CDR3: CASSPGPTTTDTQYF. The CDR3 nucleotides are TGTGCCAGCAGCCCGGGACCCACTACCACAGATACGCAGTATTTT.

This clonotype has a handful of counts. The rearrangement uses TRBV6-9 and TRBJ1-2; the D gene is possibly TRBD1 (5 bases). Germline CDR1 is MNHGY and CDR2 is SVAAGI. Trimming removed 3 bases at V and 7 bases at J, with 27 bases between. This CDR3 comprises 18 residues. The CDR3 loop is CASSYGDVRGRQDGGYTF. The CDR3 nucleotides are TGTGCCAGCAGTTACGGCGATGTAAGGGGACGCCAAGATGGTGGCTACACCTTC.

CDR3 sequence reads: CSACVASGGNEQFF. The DNA for the CDR3 is TGCAGTGCGTGCGTGGCTAGCGGGGGCAATGAGCAGTTCTTC. The chain is built from TRBV20-1 and TRBJ2-4; 10 bases map to TRBD2. Judging by the DNA end, TRBJ2-1 fits better; the J call may be wrong. The CDR3 consists of 14 residues. CDR1 is DFQATT and CDR2 is SNEGSKA in the germline V gene (reference sequence).

This clonotype was picked up many times. The chain uses TRBV2 and TRBJ1-1; TRBD1 aligns across 9 bases. V lost 7 bases to trimming and J lost 6 bases; unmatched junction nucleotides: 18. In germline, CDR1 is SNHLY, CDR2 FYNNEI. The CDR3 is 17 amino acids. This chain's CDR3 is CASILFGTGISRSEAFF. In nucleotides, the CDR3 is TGTGCCAGCATCTTGTTCGGGACAGGGATTTCACGGTCTGAAGCTTTCTTT.

The chain couples TRBV5-6 to TRBJ2-1; 8 positions match TRBD2. In germline, CDR1 is SGHDT, CDR2 YYEEEE. V gave up 4 bases and J gave up 5 bases; unmatched junction bases: 11. This CDR3 region has 16 residues. CDR3 amino acids: CASSGSGTTGHNEQFF. CDR3 coding DNA: TGTGCCAGCAGCGGTAGCGGGACTACGGGGCACAATGAGCAGTTCTTC. Full variable domain (remainder filled in from reference TRBV5-6 and TRBJ2-1): DAGVTQSPTHLIKTRGQQVTLRCSPKSGHDTVSWYQQALGQGPQFIFQYYEEEERQRGNFPDRFSGHQFPNYSSELNVNALLLGDSALYLCASSGSGTTGHNEQFFGPGTRLTVL.

This clonotype turned up a few times. At one end, the junction sequence differs from germline, possibly due to a read error. The rearrangement uses TRBV6-5 and TRBJ1-2; D unresolved. The CDR3 contains 16 residues. Germline V gene sequence: CDR1 MNHEY, CDR2 SVGAGI. The CDR3 DNA is TGTACCAGCAGTTACTCGGGAGGGAGACGAAACTATGGCTACACCTTC. Its protein is CTSSYSGGRRNYGYTF.

The rearrangement joins TRBV25-1 to TRBJ1-6; D remains ambiguous. This CDR3 spans 14 amino acids. Trimming took 4 bases from V and 9 from J, leaving 13 bases between them. Looked up from germline, CDR1 is MGHDK and CDR2 is SYGVNS. The CDR3 DNA reads TGTGCCAGCAGTGGAACGTGGGATGGTTCACCCCTCCACTTT. Amino acids: CASSGTWDGSPLHF. The variable domain in full, with the rest retrieved from reference TRBV25-1 and TRBJ1-6, is EADIYQTPRYLVIGTGKKITLECSQTMGHDKMYWYQQDPGMELHLIHYSYGVNSTEKGDLSSESTVSRIRTEHFPLTLESARPSHTSQYLCASSGTWDGSPLHFGNGTRLTVT.

The V call is TRBV9, the J call TRBJ2-7, with 9 bases that match TRBD2. Trimming at V came to 4 bases and at J to 6 bases, leaving 11 bases not matched to a gene. The CDR3 has 15 amino acids. The germline gives CDR1 SGDLS, CDR2 YYNGEE. The CDR3 DNA follows: TGTGCCAGCAGCCCCCCAGGGGGACTAGCTGGCGAGCAGTACTTC. Protein product: CASSPPGGLAGEQYF.

Turning to this clonotype: Given a far larger clone just one base away, this is likely a sequencing read error. This chain connects TRBV6-4 to TRBJ1-2; TRBD1 matches at 7 bases. Germline-derived CDR1 and CDR2 are MRHNA and SNTAGT. The CDR3 contains 13 residues. Trimming cost V 3 bases and J 2 bases; bases outside gene matches: 0. The CDR3 spells CASSEGQNYGYTF. The CDR3 coding sequence is TGTGCCAGCAGTGAGGGACAGAACTATGGCTACACCTTC.

The chain uses TRBV29-1 and TRBJ1-6; the D is unclear. The CDR3 spans 14 residues. CDR1 SQVTM and CDR2 ANQGSEA come from the germline V gene. Trimming left V 5 bases short and J 8 bases short, with 16 bases between. CDR3 sequence: CSVKVPPEDSPLHF. The CDR3 DNA reads TGCAGCGTTAAGGTGCCCCCTGAGGATTCACCCCTCCACTTT.

The chain has TRBV7-8 and TRBJ2-7; 8 bases fit TRBD2. The CDR3 has 14 residues. The V segment lost 4 bases and the J segment 4 bases; nucleotides outside the gene matches: 6. In germline, CDR1 is SGHVS, CDR2 FQNEAQ. In DNA form, the CDR3 reads TGTGCCAGCAGCTCCCTCGGGACTAGATACGAGCAGTACTTC. It translates to CASSSLGTRYEQYF.

This clonotype turned up a few times. The rearrangement uses TRBV5-6 and TRBJ2-2; no clear D. This CDR3 contains 13 residues. V was cut by 3 bases and J by 3 bases, with 6 bases left in between. Germline CDR1 reads SGHDT; CDR2 reads YYEEEE. In DNA, the CDR3 is TGTGCCAGCAGCTCCGACTACACCGGGGAGCTGTTTTTT. This translates into CASSSDYTGELFF. The whole variable domain, remainder taken from reference TRBV5-6 and TRBJ2-2, is DAGVTQSPTHLIKTRGQQVTLRCSPKSGHDTVSWYQQALGQGPQFIFQYYEEEERQRGNFPDRFSGHQFPNYSSELNVNALLLGDSALYLCASSSDYTGELFFGEGSRLTVL.

The rearrangement joins TRBV6-2 or TRBV6-3 to TRBJ2-7; 9 bases map to TRBD2. The germline gives CDR1 MNHEY, CDR2 SVGEGT. The length of the CDR3 is 16 residues. Germline trimming cut 0 bases from V and 5 bases from J; bases unmatched to any gene: 8. The CDR3 here is CASSYSLGSGRNEQYF. Written as DNA, the CDR3 is TGTGCCAGCAGTTACTCGCTCGGAAGCGGGAGGAACGAGCAGTACTTC.

This clonotype came up many times. The chain couples TRBV19 to TRBJ2-1, with 7 bases matching TRBD2. Per germline, CDR1 LNHDA and CDR2 SQIVND (reference sequence). V gave up 0 bases and J gave up 5 bases; unmatched junction bases: 13. The CDR3 spans 18 residues. CDR3 DNA: TGTGCCAGTAGTATAGAGTGGACGGGACTACCTAAGAACAATGAGCAGTTCTTC. The encoded protein is CASSIEWTGLPKNNEQFF.

As regards this clonotype: This may be a read error, as it is one base from a much larger clone. The chain recombines TRBV7-2 with TRBJ2-1; D is perhaps TRBD1 (5 bases). V lost 1 base to trimming and J lost 10 bases, with 14 bases between them. This CDR3 has 14 residues. The germline V gene encodes CDR1 SGHTA and CDR2 FQGNSA. This CDR3 is CASSLGGQRYEQFF. In DNA, the CDR3 is TGTGCCAGCAGCTTAGGCGGACAAAGATACGAGCAGTTCTTC.

This clonotype has a handful of counts. CDR3 sequence: CASSLPGQISYEQYF. The CDR3 coding sequence is TGTGCCAGCAGCCTACCGGGACAGATCTCCTACGAGCAGTACTTC. The gene calls are TRBV7-9 and TRBJ2-7; TRBD1 matches 7 bases. Germline CDR1 SEHNR, CDR2 FQNEAQ (reference sequence). Trimming cost V 5 bases and J 0 bases; bases outside gene matches: 7. The CDR3 consists of 15 residues.